These 22 T cell receptor beta chains came from one sample sequenced in a study of T-cell memory formation after mild COVID-19. TCRdb reprocessed the 5' RACE reads with MiXCR, giving one entry per CDR3 protein. The repertoire includes roughly 510,000 distinct CDR3 sequences, roughly a sixth of them detected once, and less than 10% sits in the top ten. Sequencing used PBMCs or a T cell subset sorted from them (not recorded which). The receptors come from an adult woman who had mild COVID-19 (a few samples of this study predate the infection). Cell type and time point are not known.

This chain connects TRBV5-4 to TRBJ1-2; D possibly corresponds to TRBD1 (5 bases). The germline gives CDR1 SGHNT, CDR2 YYREEE (reference sequence). Trimming took off 0 bases at V and 2 bases at J, with 8 bases between the two ends. This CDR3 region has 14 residues. The CDR3 nucleotides are TGTGCCAGCAGCTTGGACAGGTCGAACTATGGCTACACCTTC. Its translation is CASSLDRSNYGYTF.

The chain's CDR3 is CASSLELAGGTGELFF. CDR3 nucleotides: TGTGCCAGCAGCTTAGAATTAGCGGGAGGCACCGGGGAGCTGTTTTTT. This chain joins TRBV7-3 and TRBJ2-2; 10 bases line up with TRBD2. The CDR3 covers 16 residues. V gave up 2 bases and J gave up 4 bases; unmatched junction bases: 4. Per the germline V gene, CDR1 is SGHTA and CDR2 is FQGTGA.

This clonotype was seen at least ten times. The chain joins TRBV7-3 to TRBJ2-1, with D uncertain. V shed 4 bases and J shed 0 bases, with 4 bases lying between them. The CDR3 runs 13 residues. CDR1 and CDR2 from the germline V gene are SGHTA and FQGTGA. The CDR3 sequence: CASSYSSYNEQFF. The CDR3 nucleotides read TGTGCCAGCAGCTATAGCTCCTACAATGAGCAGTTCTTC.

This chain links TRBV5-8 with TRBJ2-3, with 13 bases identical to TRBD2. After removal of 0 bases from V and 0 bases from J, the junction contained 4 bases not matched to a gene. Germline-derived CDR1 and CDR2 are SGHTS and YDEGEE. This CDR3 is 18 amino acids long. The chain's CDR3 is CASSLEGLAGSSTDTQYF. The CDR3 DNA follows: TGTGCCAGCAGCTTGGAGGGACTAGCGGGATCAAGCACAGATACGCAGTATTTT. The whole variable domain, filled in from reference TRBV5-8 and TRBJ2-3, reads EAGVTQSPTHLIKTRGQQATLRCSPISGHTSVYWYQQALGLGLQFLLWYDEGEERNRGNFPPRFSGRQFPNYSSELNVNALELEDSALYLCASSLEGLAGSSTDTQYFGPGTRLTVL.

This clonotype was found a few times. The chain carries TRBV19 and TRBJ1-2; 8 bases are shared with TRBD1. The CDR3 sequence is 11 residues long. Germline assignment: CDR1 LNHDA and CDR2 SQIVND (reference sequence). The CDR3 protein is CACQGAIGYTF. CDR3 coding DNA: TGTGCGTGTCAGGGGGCGATTGGCTACACCTTC.

The rearrangement joins TRBV11-3 to TRBJ2-7; 10 bases are shared with TRBD2. Germline V gene sequence: CDR1 SGHNT, CDR2 YENEEA. Unmatched junction bases numbered 5, after V lost 3 bases and J lost 3 bases. This CDR3 region has 15 residues. This CDR3 reads CASSFLAGANYEQYF. CDR3 DNA sequence: TGTGCCAGCAGCTTTCTAGCGGGGGCTAACTACGAGCAGTACTTC.

There are a few counts of this clonotype. The genes are TRBV6-6 and TRBJ1-4, with 10 bases fitting TRBD1. V dropped 4 bases and J dropped 8; count of bases not matched to a gene: 7. CDR1 MNHNY and CDR2 SVGAGI come from the germline V gene (reference sequence). This CDR3 has 15 residues. CDR3 sequence: CASSWGQGSDEKLFF. The CDR3 DNA sequence: TGTGCCAGCAGTTGGGGACAGGGGTCGGACGAAAAACTGTTTTTT.

V usage is TRBV7-6 and J usage is TRBJ1-1, with a tentative D call TRBD1 (6 bases). CDR3 length equals 18 residues. Looked up from germline, CDR1 is SGHVS and CDR2 is FNYEAQ. Between the trimmed V and J ends, which lost 1 base and 5 bases, there was a span of 23 bases. The CDR3 region has the DNA TGTGCCAGCAGCTTAGGCCCGGGGGGGCAGGGGTTGAGGACTGAAGCTTTCTTT. Its protein is CASSLGPGGQGLRTEAFF.

The CDR3 loop is CASSLAGKLITGGTTDTQYF. The CDR3 nucleotides read TGTGCCAGCAGCTTAGCAGGAAAGTTGATAACCGGGGGGACCACAGATACGCAGTATTTT. The chain recombines TRBV11-2 with TRBJ2-3; 7 bases fit TRBD2. The CDR3 sequence is 20 residues long. J gave up 2 bases and V 1 base, and 18 bases lay outside the gene matches. Germline assignment: CDR1 SGHAT and CDR2 FQNNGV.

This clonotype was counted a few times. This rearrangement joins TRBV18 to TRBJ2-3, with TRBD1 identical over 10 bases. Germline V gene sequence: CDR1 KGHSH, CDR2 LQKENI. The CDR3 is made up of 15 amino acids. V was pared by 6 bases and J by 1 base, with 4 bases of the junction left unmatched. CDR3 sequence: CASSVGTGGTDTQYF. DNA for the CDR3: TGTGCCAGCTCCGTGGGGACAGGGGGCACAGATACGCAGTATTTT. Filled out from reference TRBV18 and TRBJ2-3, the complete variable domain reads NAGVMQNPRHLVRRRGQEARLRCSPMKGHSHVYWYRQLPEEGLKFMVYLQKENIIDESGMPKERFSAEFPKEGPSILRIQQVVRGDSAAYFCASSVGTGGTDTQYFGPGTRLTVL.

V gene TRBV29-1 combines with J gene TRBJ2-5; D not resolved. The CDR3 extends over 11 amino acids. V was shortened by 4 bases and J by 3 bases, with 6 bases between the two germline ends. Germline V CDR1 and CDR2: SQVTM, ANQGSEA. The CDR3 loop is CSVVWEETQYF. DNA for the CDR3: TGCAGCGTTGTCTGGGAAGAGACCCAGTACTTC.

This clonotype was found a few times. CDR3 loop: CASRQGPKETQYF. The CDR3 nucleotides read TGTGCCAGCAGACAGGGTCCGAAAGAGACCCAGTACTTC. The chain employs TRBV12-3 or TRBV12-4 and TRBJ2-5, with D possibly being TRBD1 (6 bases). CDR3 length: 13 amino acids. V was cut by 6 bases and J by 3 bases, with 11 bases left in between.

The V gene is TRBV5-1, the J gene TRBJ1-4; the D gene is possibly TRBD1 (6 bases). V was trimmed by 0 bases and J by 4 bases, leaving 16 bases between them. Germline CDR1 SGHRS, CDR2 YFSETQ. This CDR3 has 17 amino acids. The CDR3 sequence: CASSLGITGKNNEKLFF. Here the CDR3 DNA reads TGCGCCAGCAGCTTGGGCATAACAGGGAAAAATAATGAAAAACTGTTTTTT.

In nucleotides, the CDR3 is TGTGCCAGCAGGGTCGACAGCCGCAATCAGCCCCAGCATTTT. Translating it yields CASRVDSRNQPQHF. The chain employs TRBV6-1 and TRBJ1-5; D possibly corresponds to TRBD1 (5 bases). The V gene's germline CDR1 is MNHNS and CDR2 SASEGT. Trimming removed 6 bases from V and 2 bases from J, with 11 bases in between. The CDR3 is made up of 14 amino acids.

The table lists this clonotype with a few counts. The rearrangement links TRBV5-6 to TRBJ1-1; maybe TRBD1 (5 bases). The CDR3 has 14 residues. CDR1 is SGHDT, CDR2 YYEEEE, per germline. Trimming took 0 bases from V and 6 from J, leaving 12 bases between them. For the CDR3, the DNA is TGTGCCAGCAGCTTGGGGGACGTGTGGTCTGAAGCTTTCTTT. As protein: CASSLGDVWSEAFF. Full variable domain (remainder filled in from reference TRBV5-6 and TRBJ1-1): DAGVTQSPTHLIKTRGQQVTLRCSPKSGHDTVSWYQQALGQGPQFIFQYYEEEERQRGNFPDRFSGHQFPNYSSELNVNALLLGDSALYLCASSLGDVWSEAFFGQGTRLTVV.

V usage is TRBV4-3 and J usage is TRBJ2-3; unclear D gene. CDR3 length equals 14 residues. Deletions cut 5 bases from V and 0 bases from J, with 9 bases between. Per the germline V gene, CDR1 is LGHNA and CDR2 is YSLEER. CDR3 nucleotide sequence: TGCGCCAGCAGCACTGAGAGTAGCACAGATACGCAGTATTTT. Its protein is CASSTESSTDTQYF.

The chain recombines TRBV19 with TRBJ2-7; possible D gene TRBD1, 5 bases. The germline V and J ends were trimmed by 0 bases and 4 bases, with 13 bases remaining between them. The CDR3 covers 15 residues. The germline CDR1 and CDR2 sequences are LNHDA and SQIVND (reference sequence). In DNA form, the CDR3 reads TGTGCCAGTAGTATAGATGGCCAGGGAATGTACGAGCAGTACTTC. Amino acid sequence: CASSIDGQGMYEQYF.

The V and J genes are TRBV3-1 and TRBJ2-5; 8 bases map to TRBD2. The CDR3 runs 16 residues. The J segment lost 5 bases and the V segment lost 0 bases, leaving 8 bases of the junction unmatched. Per germline, CDR1 LGHDT and CDR2 YNNKEL (reference sequence). Here the CDR3 reads CASSQEEAGGGETQYF. In nucleotides, the CDR3 is TGTGCCAGCAGCCAAGAAGAGGCGGGAGGCGGGGAGACCCAGTACTTC.

This clonotype showed up just a few times. The chain recombines TRBV19 with TRBJ1-5; tentatively, D is TRBD1 (6 bases). The germline V and J ends were trimmed by 3 bases and 2 bases, with 11 bases remaining between them. In germline, CDR1 is LNHDA, CDR2 SQIVND (reference sequence). The CDR3 contains 15 residues. The CDR3 is CASSIRRGGNQPQHF. The DNA for the CDR3 is TGTGCCAGTAGTATTCGCAGGGGAGGCAATCAGCCCCAGCATTTT.

This clonotype was picked up a small number of times. V and J are TRBV18 and TRBJ2-1; 8 nucleotides match TRBD2. Per germline, CDR1 KGHSH and CDR2 LQKENI. CDR3 size: 17 residues. With 0 bases clipped from V and 3 bases from J, the junction kept 7 bases outside the gene matches. This chain's CDR3 is CASSPPVAGTIYNEQFF. The CDR3 nucleotides are TGTGCCAGCTCACCACCTGTAGCGGGGACAATCTACAATGAGCAGTTCTTC.

The chain couples TRBV10-3 to TRBJ1-1; D perhaps matches TRBD1 (6 bases). Trimming pared 2 bases from V and 1 base from J, leaving 8 bases between. This CDR3 has 14 amino acids. Germline lookup yields CDR1 ENHRY and CDR2 SYGVKD. CDR3 amino acids: CAISEGQPNTEAFF. As DNA, the CDR3 is TGTGCCATCAGTGAGGGACAGCCGAACACTGAAGCTTTCTTT.

The chain has TRBV29-1 and TRBJ1-1; 8 bases match TRBD1. The J segment lost 1 base and the V segment lost 7 bases, leaving 5 bases of the junction unmatched. CDR3 length: 13 amino acids. Germline CDR1 is SQVTM and CDR2 is ANQGSEA. The CDR3 is CSGTGGANTEAFF. CDR3 bases: TGCAGCGGAACAGGGGGGGCGAACACTGAAGCTTTCTTT.